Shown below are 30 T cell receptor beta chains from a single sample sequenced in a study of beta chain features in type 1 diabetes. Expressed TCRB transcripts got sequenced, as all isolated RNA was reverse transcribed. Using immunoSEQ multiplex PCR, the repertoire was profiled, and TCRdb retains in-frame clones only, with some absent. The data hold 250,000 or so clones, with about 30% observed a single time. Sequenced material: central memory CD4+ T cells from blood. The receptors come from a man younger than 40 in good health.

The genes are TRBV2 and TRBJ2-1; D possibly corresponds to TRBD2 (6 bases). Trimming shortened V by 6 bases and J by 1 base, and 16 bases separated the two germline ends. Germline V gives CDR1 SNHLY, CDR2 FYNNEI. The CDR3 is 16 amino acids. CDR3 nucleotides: TGTGCCAGCAGCCAGGAGGGGCTAGGGTCCTACAATGAGCAGTTCTTC. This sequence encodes CASSQEGLGSYNEQFF.

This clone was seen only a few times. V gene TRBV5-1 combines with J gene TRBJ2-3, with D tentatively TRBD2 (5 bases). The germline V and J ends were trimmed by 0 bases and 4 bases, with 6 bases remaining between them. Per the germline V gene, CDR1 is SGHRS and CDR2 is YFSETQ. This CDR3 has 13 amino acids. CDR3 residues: CASSLAAADTQYF. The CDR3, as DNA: TGCGCCAGCAGCTTGGCAGCGGCAGATACGCAGTATTTT.

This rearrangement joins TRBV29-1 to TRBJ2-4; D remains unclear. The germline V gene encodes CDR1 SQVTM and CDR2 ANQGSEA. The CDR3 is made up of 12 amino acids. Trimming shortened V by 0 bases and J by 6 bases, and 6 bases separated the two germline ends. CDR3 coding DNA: TGCAGCGTTGAAGATAGGCGAAACATTCAGTACTTC. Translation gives CSVEDRRNIQYF.

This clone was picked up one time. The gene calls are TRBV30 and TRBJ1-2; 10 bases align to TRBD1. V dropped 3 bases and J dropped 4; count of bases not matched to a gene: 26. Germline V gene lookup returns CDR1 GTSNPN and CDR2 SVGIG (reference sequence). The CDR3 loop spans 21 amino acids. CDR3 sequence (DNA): TGTGCCTGGAGGCCATACCAAACCGGACCGGGACAGGGGAAACACGGCTATGGCTACACCTTC. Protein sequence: CAWRPYQTGPGQGKHGYGYTF.

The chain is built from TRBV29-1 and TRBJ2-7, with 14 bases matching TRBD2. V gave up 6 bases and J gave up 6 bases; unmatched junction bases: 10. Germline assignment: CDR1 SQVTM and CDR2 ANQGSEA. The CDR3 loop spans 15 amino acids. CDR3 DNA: TGCAGCGTAGCAAGGACTAGCGGGAGGTCTGGCGAGCAGTACTTC. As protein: CSVARTSGRSGEQYF.

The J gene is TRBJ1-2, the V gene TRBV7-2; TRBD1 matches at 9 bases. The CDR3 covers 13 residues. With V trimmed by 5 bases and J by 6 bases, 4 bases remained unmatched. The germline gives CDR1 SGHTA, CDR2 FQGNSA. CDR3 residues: CASSNGQGNGYTF. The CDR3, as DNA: TGTGCCAGCAGCAATGGACAGGGGAATGGCTACACCTTC.

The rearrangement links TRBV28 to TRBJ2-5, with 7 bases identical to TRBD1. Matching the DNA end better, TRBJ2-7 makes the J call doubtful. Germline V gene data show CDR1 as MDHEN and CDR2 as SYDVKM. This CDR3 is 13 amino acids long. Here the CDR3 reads CASSRGQLYEQYF. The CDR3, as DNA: TGTGCCAGCAGCCGGGGACAGCTCTACGAGCAGTACTTC.

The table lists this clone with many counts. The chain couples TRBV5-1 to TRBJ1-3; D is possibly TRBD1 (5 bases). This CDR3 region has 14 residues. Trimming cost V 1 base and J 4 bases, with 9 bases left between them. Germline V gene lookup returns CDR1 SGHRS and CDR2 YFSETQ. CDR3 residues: CASSLQGSGNTIYF. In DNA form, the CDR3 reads TGCGCCAGCAGCTTGCAGGGATCGGGAAACACCATATATTTT.

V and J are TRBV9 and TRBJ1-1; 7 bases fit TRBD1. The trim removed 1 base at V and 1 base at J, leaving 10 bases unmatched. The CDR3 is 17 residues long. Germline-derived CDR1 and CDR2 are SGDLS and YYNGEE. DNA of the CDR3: TGTGCCAGCAGCGTAAGAGGGCAGGGGGTAGGGAACACTGAAGCTTTCTTT. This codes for CASSVRGQGVGNTEAFF.

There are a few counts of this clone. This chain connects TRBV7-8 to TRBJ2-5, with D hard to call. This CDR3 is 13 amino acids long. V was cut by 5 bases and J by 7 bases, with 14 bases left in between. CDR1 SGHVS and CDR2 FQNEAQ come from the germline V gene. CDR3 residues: CASSPGPGGTQYF. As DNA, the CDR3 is TGTGCCAGCAGCCCCGGGCCCGGCGGGACCCAGTACTTC.

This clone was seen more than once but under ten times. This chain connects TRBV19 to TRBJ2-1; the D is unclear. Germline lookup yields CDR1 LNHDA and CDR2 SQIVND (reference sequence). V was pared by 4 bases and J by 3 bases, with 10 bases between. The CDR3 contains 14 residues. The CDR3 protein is CASSNSQHYNEQFF. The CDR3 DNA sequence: TGTGCCAGTAGTAATTCACAGCACTACAATGAGCAGTTCTTC.

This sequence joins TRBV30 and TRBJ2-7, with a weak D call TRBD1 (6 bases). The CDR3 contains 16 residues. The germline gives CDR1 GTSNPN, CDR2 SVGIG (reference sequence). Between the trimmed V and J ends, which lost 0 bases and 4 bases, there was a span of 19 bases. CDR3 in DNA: TGTGCCTGGAGTGTAGGGGACACAGGTACGGAATACGAGCAGTACTTC. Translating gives CAWSVGDTGTEYEQYF.

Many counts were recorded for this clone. CDR3 amino acids: CASSLTGQGRMNEQFF. The CDR3 DNA sequence: TGTGCCAGCAGCCTAACGGGACAGGGGAGAATGAATGAGCAGTTCTTC. The chain carries TRBV14 and TRBJ2-1, with 10 bases fitting TRBD1. V shed 4 bases, J shed 7 bases, and the junction held 10 bases outside the gene matches. CDR1 is SGHDN, CDR2 FVKESK, per germline. The length of the CDR3 is 16 residues. Drawing the rest from reference TRBV14 and TRBJ2-1, the complete variable domain is EAGVTQFPSHSVIEKGQTVTLRCDPISGHDNLYWYRRVMGKEIKFLLHFVKESKQDESGMPNNRFLAERTGGTYSTLKVQPAELEDSGVYFCASSLTGQGRMNEQFFGPGTRLTVL.

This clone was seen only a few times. The CDR3 DNA sequence: TGTGCCAGCAGTTTAACAGGGCGTCTCTATGGCTACACCTTC. Translation gives CASSLTGRLYGYTF. V is TRBV28 and J is TRBJ1-2, with a weak D call TRBD1 (6 bases). CDR3 size: 14 residues. Germline V gene lookup returns CDR1 MDHEN and CDR2 SYDVKM. Between the trimmed V and J ends, which lost 2 bases and 4 bases, there was a span of 11 bases.

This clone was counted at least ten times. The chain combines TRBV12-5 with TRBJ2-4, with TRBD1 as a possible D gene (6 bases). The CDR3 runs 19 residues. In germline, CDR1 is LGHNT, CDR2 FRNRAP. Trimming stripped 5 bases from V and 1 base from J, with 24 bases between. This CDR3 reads CASGALGDHVRGAKNIQYF. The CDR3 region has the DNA TGTGCTAGTGGTGCCTTGGGGGACCACGTCAGGGGTGCCAAAAACATTCAGTACTTC.

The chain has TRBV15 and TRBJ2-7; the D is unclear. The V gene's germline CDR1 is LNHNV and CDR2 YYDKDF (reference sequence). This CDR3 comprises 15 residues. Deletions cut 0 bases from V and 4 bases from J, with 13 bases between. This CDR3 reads CATSREKSVAYEQYF. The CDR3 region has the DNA TGTGCCACCAGCAGAGAGAAATCGGTGGCTTACGAGCAGTACTTC.

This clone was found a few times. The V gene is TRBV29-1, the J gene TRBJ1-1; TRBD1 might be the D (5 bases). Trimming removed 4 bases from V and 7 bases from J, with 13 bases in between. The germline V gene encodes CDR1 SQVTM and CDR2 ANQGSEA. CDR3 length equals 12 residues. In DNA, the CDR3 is TGCAGCGTTGCTATGACAGCGCATGAAGCTTTCTTT. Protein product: CSVAMTAHEAFF.

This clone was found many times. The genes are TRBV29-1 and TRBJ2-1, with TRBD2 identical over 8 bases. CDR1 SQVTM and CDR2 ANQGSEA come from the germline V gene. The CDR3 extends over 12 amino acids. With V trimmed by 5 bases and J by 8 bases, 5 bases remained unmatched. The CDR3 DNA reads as TGCAGCGTTAAGCGGGAGTCTCATGAGCAGTTCTTC. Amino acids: CSVKRESHEQFF.

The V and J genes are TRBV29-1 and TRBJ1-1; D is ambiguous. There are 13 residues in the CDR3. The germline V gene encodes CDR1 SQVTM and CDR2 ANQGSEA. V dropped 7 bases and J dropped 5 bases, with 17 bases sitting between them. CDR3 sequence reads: CSAGGHGRTEAFF. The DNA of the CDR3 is TGCAGCGCCGGTGGGCACGGCCGGACTGAAGCTTTCTTT.

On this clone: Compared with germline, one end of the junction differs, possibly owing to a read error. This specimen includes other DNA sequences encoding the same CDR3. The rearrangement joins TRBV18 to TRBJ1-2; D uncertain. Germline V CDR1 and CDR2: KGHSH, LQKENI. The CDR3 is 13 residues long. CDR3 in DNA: TGTGCCAGCTCCCCACGACCGGGAGATGGCTACACCTTC. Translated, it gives CASSPRPGDGYTF.

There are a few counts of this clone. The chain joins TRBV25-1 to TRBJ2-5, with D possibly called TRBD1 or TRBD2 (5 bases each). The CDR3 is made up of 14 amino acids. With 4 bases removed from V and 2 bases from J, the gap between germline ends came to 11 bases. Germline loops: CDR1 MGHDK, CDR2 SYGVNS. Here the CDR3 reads CASSGTRGQETQYF. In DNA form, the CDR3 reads TGTGCCAGCAGTGGGACGAGGGGTCAAGAGACCCAGTACTTC. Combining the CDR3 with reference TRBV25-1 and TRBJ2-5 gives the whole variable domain EADIYQTPRYLVIGTGKKITLECSQTMGHDKMYWYQQDPGMELHLIHYSYGVNSTEKGDLSSESTVSRIRTEHFPLTLESARPSHTSQYLCASSGTRGQETQYFGPGTRLLVL.

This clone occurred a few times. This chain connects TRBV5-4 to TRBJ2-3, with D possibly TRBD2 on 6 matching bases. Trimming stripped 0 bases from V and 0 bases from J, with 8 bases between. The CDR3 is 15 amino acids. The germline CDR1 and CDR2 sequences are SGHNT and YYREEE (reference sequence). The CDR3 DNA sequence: TGTGCCAGCAGCTTGGGGGCGGGAAGCACAGATACGCAGTATTTT. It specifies CASSLGAGSTDTQYF.

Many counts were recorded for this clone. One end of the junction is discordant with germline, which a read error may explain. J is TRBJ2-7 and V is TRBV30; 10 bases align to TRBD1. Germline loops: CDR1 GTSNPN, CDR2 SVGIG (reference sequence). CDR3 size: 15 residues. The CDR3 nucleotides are TGTGCCTCGAGTCTTACCGGGACAGGGGATCGCGAGCAGTACTTC. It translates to CASSLTGTGDREQYF.

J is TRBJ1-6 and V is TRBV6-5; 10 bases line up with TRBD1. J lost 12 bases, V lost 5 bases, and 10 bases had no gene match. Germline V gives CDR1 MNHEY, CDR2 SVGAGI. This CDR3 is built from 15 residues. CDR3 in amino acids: CASSAPGQGLGPLHF. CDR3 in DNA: TGTGCCAGCAGTGCCCCGGGACAGGGGCTTGGACCCCTCCACTTT.

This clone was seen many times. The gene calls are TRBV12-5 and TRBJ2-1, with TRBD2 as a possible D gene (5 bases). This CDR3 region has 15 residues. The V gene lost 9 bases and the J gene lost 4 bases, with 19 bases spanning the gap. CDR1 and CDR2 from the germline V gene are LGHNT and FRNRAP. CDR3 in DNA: TGTGCTAGCTCTATTGGCGGAGGACGATACAATGAGCAGTTCTTC. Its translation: CASSIGGGRYNEQFF. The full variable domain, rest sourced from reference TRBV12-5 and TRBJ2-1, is DARVTQTPRHKVTEMGQEVTMRCQPILGHNTVFWYRQTMMQGLELLAYFRNRAPLDDSGMPKDRFSAEMPDATLATLKIQPSEPRDSAVYFCASSIGGGRYNEQFFGPGTRLTVL.

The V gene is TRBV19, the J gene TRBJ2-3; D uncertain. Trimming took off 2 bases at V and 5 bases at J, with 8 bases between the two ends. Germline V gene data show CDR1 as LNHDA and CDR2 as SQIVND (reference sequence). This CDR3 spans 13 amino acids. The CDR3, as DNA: TGTGCCAGTAGTATACGGCCGGGAGATACGCAGTATTTT. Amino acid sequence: CASSIRPGDTQYF.

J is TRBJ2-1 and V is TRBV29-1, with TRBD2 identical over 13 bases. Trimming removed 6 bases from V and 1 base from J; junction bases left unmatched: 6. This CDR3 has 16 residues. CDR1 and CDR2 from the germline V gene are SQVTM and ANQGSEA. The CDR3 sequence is CSVTGTSGISYNEQFF. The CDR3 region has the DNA TGCAGCGTCACCGGGACTAGCGGGATATCCTACAATGAGCAGTTCTTC.

CDR3: CASSEVVINGELFF. The CDR3, as DNA: TGTGCCAGCAGTGAAGTGGTGATCAACGGGGAGCTGTTTTTT. The chain couples TRBV2 to TRBJ2-2, with no clear D. In germline, CDR1 is SNHLY, CDR2 FYNNEI. Deletions cut 1 base from V and 7 bases from J, with 10 bases between. The CDR3 contains 14 residues. Full variable domain (remainder filled in from reference TRBV2 and TRBJ2-2): EPEVTQTPSHQVTQMGQEVILRCVPISNHLYFYWYRQILGQKVEFLVSFYNNEISEKSEIFDDQFSVERPDGSNFTLKIRSTKLEDSAMYFCASSEVVINGELFFGEGSRLTVL.

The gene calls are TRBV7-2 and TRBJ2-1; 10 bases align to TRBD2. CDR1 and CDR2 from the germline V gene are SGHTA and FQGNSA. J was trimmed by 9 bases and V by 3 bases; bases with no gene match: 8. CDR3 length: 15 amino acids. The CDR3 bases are TGTGCCAGCAGCTTTCGAGCGGGGGGGTCCACTGAGCAGTTCTTC. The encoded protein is CASSFRAGGSTEQFF.

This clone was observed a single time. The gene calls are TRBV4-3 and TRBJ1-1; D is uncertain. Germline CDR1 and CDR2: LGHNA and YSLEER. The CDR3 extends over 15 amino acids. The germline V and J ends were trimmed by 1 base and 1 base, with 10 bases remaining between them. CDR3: CASSQGFEGNTEAFF. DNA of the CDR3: TGCGCCAGCAGCCAAGGATTTGAGGGGAACACTGAAGCTTTCTTT.